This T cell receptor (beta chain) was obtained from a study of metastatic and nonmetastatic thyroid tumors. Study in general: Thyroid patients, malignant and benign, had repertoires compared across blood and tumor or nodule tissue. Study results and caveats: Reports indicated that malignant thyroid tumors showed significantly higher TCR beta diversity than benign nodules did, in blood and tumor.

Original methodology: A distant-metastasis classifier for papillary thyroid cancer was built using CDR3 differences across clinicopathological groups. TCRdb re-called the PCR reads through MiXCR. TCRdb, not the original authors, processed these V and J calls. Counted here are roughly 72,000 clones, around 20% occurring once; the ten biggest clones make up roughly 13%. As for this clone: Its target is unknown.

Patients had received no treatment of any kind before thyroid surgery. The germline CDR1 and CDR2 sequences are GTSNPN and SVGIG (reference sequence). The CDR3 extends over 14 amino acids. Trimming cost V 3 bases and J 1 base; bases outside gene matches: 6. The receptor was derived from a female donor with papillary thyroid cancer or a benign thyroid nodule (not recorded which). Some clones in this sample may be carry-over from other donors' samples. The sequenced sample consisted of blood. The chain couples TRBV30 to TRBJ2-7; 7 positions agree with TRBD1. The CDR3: CAWRATGPSYEQYF. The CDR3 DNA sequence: TGTGCCTGGAGGGCGACAGGGCCGTCCTACGAGCAGTACTTC. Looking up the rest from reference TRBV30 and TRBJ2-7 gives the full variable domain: SQTIHQWPATLVQPVGSPLSLECTVEGTSNPNLYWYRQAAGRGLQLLFYSVGIGQISSEVPQNLSASRPQDRQFILSSKKLLLSDSGFYLCAWRATGPSYEQYFGPGTRLTVT.